This TCR beta chain was sequenced for a study of cytotoxic CD8 clonotypes in ibrutinib-treated CLL. Across the study: The patients, about ten relapsed/refractory and under 16 treatment-naive, included 17 who were IGHV unmutated. Among patients, around 25 responded partially and 2 completely; about 14 then stayed remitted and some 12 progressed after median around 68 months.

Libraries were prepared by immunoSEQ multiplex PCR; TCRdb keeps only in-frame clonotypes and omits some of them. Of tens of thousands of clones in the sample, around 84% were seen once. As concerns this clone: Its antigen is currently unknown.

Overall study findings and caveats: Few clonotypes were public, and these shrank or held steady under treatment. Pretreatment clonality was elevated relative to age-matched healthy donors and paralleled circulating CD8+ T-cell counts.

The sample here was PBMCs, taken before ibrutinib treatment. This TCR derives from a human donor with chronic lymphocytic leukemia.

The CDR3 region is CASSSVMLAGEEQYF. The CDR3 coding sequence is TGCGCCAGCAGCTCCGTAATGCTAGCGGGAGAAGAGCAGTACTTC. The chain combines TRBV5-1 with TRBJ2-7; TRBD2 matches at 10 bases. Unmatched junction bases numbered 10, after V lost 3 bases and J lost 7 bases. Per germline, CDR1 SGHRS and CDR2 YFSETQ. The CDR3 length is 15 residues.